The clone carrying this TCR beta chain has a handful of counts. Its target is not known. Arm-PCR of CDR3 regions and iRepertoire HTBI primers were the basis on which TCR beta libraries were built. TCRdb independently ran MiXCR on the multiplex PCR reads; one entry per CDR3 protein. The sample carries around 450,000 distinct CDR3 sequences, 20% to 25% recorded once. The entry originates in a study of regulatory T cells in long-lasting Graves disease. As to time point: persistent/refractory GD, antithyroid drugs over 5 years with positive TRAb. Preparation of the TCR library used RNA extracted from PBMCs. CDR3 length equals 14 residues. The V end lost 0 bases, the J end lost 5 bases, and 11 bases lay between the germline ends. Germline lookup yields CDR1 SGHRS and CDR2 YFSETQ. Findings and caveats of the study: Persistent-disease Graves' patients showed less TCR diversity than new cases. The number of shared public clonotypes was higher in persistent patients (2,741) than new patients (approximately 1,000). Favoring TRBV28, TRBJ1-2 and TRBJ2-5 was a feature seen in persistent disease. Limited sample numbers may have lowered accuracy.

Sequenced material: peripheral blood mononuclear cells (PBMCs), taken when the disease was refractory, from a patient treated with antithyroid drugs. J is TRBJ1-1 and V is TRBV5-1; D remains unclear. This TCR derives from a female donor with Graves disease. The CDR3, as DNA: TGCGCCAGCAGCTTGGGTGATAAGCCAACTGAAGCTTTCTTT. This codes for CASSLGDKPTEAFF.